This T cell receptor (beta chain) was profiled in a study of CD8+ T cells in alopecia areata. As part of sample collection, lesional scalp punch biopsies and peripheral blood were taken from alopecia areata patients. Germline V lookup: CDR1 SNHLY, CDR2 FYNNEI. CDR3 length: 12 amino acids. V dropped 2 bases and J dropped 5 bases, with 5 bases sitting between them. To note about this clone: Its antigen is still unknown.

It was cDNA, reverse transcribed from extracted RNA, that served as the sequencing template. The method was immunoSEQ multiplex PCR; TCRdb's version includes in-frame clones alone and lacks a portion of them. The sample includes over 100,000 clones, 49% of them seen just once. Overall study results and limits: Scalp sample sequencing also detects resident alphabeta T cells of normal skin.

This material consisted of CD8+ T cells sorted from blood, taken at week 0. This clonotype originated in a human donor with alopecia areata. J is TRBJ2-3 and V is TRBV2; D call uncertain. The CDR3 loop reads CASSEWGDTQYF. The CDR3 DNA is TGTGCCAGCAGTGAATGGGGAGATACGCAGTATTTT.